This T cell receptor (beta chain) was captured in a study of CD8 T cells in Susac syndrome. The sequenced target, TCR beta, came from blood CD8+ and CD4+ T cells. CD8+ and CD4+ T cells were negatively isolated; TEMRA cells were FACS-enriched. This clonotype was counted only a few times. Reverse transcription of about 0.45 to 1 ug RNA was performed with random hexamers. Multiplex immunoSEQ PCR targeted 54 Vbeta and 13 Jbeta TCR beta segments. TCRdb re-analysed the immunoSEQ multiplex PCR reads in MiXCR, keeping a single row per CDR3 protein. The sample records about 190,000 distinct CDR3 sequences, 85% to 95% being singletons. The length of the CDR3 is 15 residues. The ends lost 1 base at V and 2 bases at J; junction bases unmatched: 3. Germline CDR1 and CDR2: SGHNT and YYREEE (reference sequence).

The rearrangement links TRBV5-4 to TRBJ2-1; TRBD2 agrees at 7 bases. The sequence derives from a human donor in good health. Sequenced input: CD4+ T cells from PBMCs. CDR3 sequence (DNA): TGTGCCAGCAGCTTGAGGGCGGGAGCCTACAATGAGCAGTTCTTC. Encoded protein: CASSLRAGAYNEQFF.